The entry below describes one TCR beta chain. Antigen: not known. V was pared by 0 bases and J by 5 bases, with 11 bases of the junction left unmatched. The V gene's germline CDR1 is SGHRS and CDR2 YFSETQ. This CDR3 is 17 amino acids long. These data belong to a study of cytomegalovirus exposure and HLA in healthy donors. Whole-study results and caveats: HLA alleles were associated with around 17,000 TCR beta sequences in a later analysis at 0.05 false discovery rate.

In the PCR, 60 Vbeta and 13 Jbeta primers were used. Data came from immunoSEQ multiplex PCR; TCRdb stores just in-frame clones and leaves some out. The repertoire consists of 100,000 or so clones, with approximately 79% occurring once and the leading ten covering approximately 6.9%. The rearrangement joins TRBV5-1 to TRBJ2-1, with 7 bases aligning to TRBD2. The sample comprised PBMCs. The TCR comes from a man aged 30 to 45 in good health and CMV-seropositive. CDR3 in amino acids: CASSLVLSGGGNNEQFF. The CDR3 nucleotides read TGCGCCAGCAGCTTGGTCCTCTCTGGGGGGGGAAACAATGAGCAGTTCTTC. The whole variable domain, filled in from reference TRBV5-1 and TRBJ2-1, reads KAGVTQTPRYLIKTRGQQVTLSCSPISGHRSVSWYQQTPGQGLQFLFEYFSETQRNKGNFPGRFSGRQFSNSRSEMNVSTLELGDSALYLCASSLVLSGGGNNEQFFGPGTRLTVL.